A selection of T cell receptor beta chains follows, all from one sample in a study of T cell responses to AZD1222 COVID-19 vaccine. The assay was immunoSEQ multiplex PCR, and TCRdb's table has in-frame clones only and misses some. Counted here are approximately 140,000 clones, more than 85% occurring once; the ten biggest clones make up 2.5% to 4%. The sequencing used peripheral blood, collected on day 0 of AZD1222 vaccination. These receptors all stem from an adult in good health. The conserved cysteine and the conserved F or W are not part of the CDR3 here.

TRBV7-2	ASSLGRQREGGEQY
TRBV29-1	SVVQGAENQPQH
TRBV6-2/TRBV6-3	ASSYSGTGTTEQF
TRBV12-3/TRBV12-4	ASQGARDYEQY
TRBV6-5	ASSYSQLTTGELF
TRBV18	ASSPSGRVIVNTEAF
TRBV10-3	AIRDRRFSGNTIY
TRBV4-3	ASSQDLVPTGRTEAF
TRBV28	ASRFLLADQPQH
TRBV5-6	ASSGDNRHYEQY
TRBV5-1	ASSSGGEQF
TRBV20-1	SGRQDNEQF
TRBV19	ASSQDRGRETQY
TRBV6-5	ASSYSWRASDNEQF
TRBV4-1	ASSQASREETQY
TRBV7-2	ASSPTPQQETQY
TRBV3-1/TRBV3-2	ASSQFRAYGYT
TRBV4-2	ASSPTGGEEKLF
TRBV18	ASSQDSTYEQY
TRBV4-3	ASSQDQGRADTQY
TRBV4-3	ASSQGASGSYEQY
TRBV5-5	ASSPEIGVTQPQH
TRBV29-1	SSEKGVAEAF
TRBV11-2	ASSRAPTYEQY
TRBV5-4	ASSTINRDETQY
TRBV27	ASSLNLLNTEAF
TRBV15	ATSRGDLTYEQY
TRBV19	ASSISSGVGTEAF
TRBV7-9	ASTPQQLNEQY
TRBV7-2	ASSSRTSDIQY
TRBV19	ASRETSGSYNEQF
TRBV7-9	ASSLARGGFYEQY
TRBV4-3	ASSLTRTGLETQY
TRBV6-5	ASLPREPRAEQY
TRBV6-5	ASSYVGAHPDTQY
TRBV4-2	ASSQQFLTSVHEQY
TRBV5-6	ASSGPGQGETGELF
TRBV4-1	ASSPSLGTKTYEQY
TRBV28	ASSLPLGLRGGEQY
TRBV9	ASSVLGTSTDTQY
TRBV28	ASSSTTRKDGTRRRQPQH